Below are 7 T cell receptor beta chains sequenced from a single sample in a study of glioma-infiltrating T cells after dendritic cell vaccination. Sequenced by immunoSEQ multiplex PCR; TCRdb stores in-frame clones only, minus some. There are roughly 68,000 clones in the sample; more than 75% occur only once, and more than 8% lies in the top ten. The material sequenced was blood, taken before dendritic cell vaccination. The receptors come from a human donor with glioblastoma.

V is TRBV28 and J is TRBJ1-6; the D is unclear. Trimming stripped 8 bases from V and 7 bases from J, with 15 bases between. The CDR3 spans 14 residues. Per the germline V gene, CDR1 is MDHEN and CDR2 is SYDVKM. The CDR3 protein is CASDGGTRNSPLHF. CDR3 nucleotides: TGTGCCAGCGATGGCGGCACTAGAAATTCACCCCTCCACTTT.

The gene calls are TRBV10-3 and TRBJ1-2; TRBD1 aligns across 7 bases. The CDR3 has 14 residues. Germline CDR1 and CDR2: ENHRY and SYGVKD. J was trimmed by 6 bases and V by 6 bases; bases with no gene match: 10. CDR3 protein: CAISLTGQEDGYTF. CDR3 bases: TGTGCCATCAGCCTGACTGGACAGGAGGATGGCTACACCTTC.

This chain connects TRBV30 to TRBJ2-5; 12 bases line up with TRBD2. The CDR3 is 17 residues long. Germline loops: CDR1 GTSNPN, CDR2 SVGIG (reference sequence). Germline trimming cut 3 bases from V and 5 bases from J; bases unmatched to any gene: 13. The CDR3, as DNA: TGTGCCTGGAGCGAACCTACACTAGCGGGGGGCGGGGAGACCCAGTACTTC. Residues: CAWSEPTLAGGGETQYF.

The chain couples TRBV7-2 to TRBJ2-5; 8 bases agree with TRBD2. J gave up 4 bases and V 5 bases, and 9 bases lay outside the gene matches. CDR1 and CDR2 (germline): SGHTA, FQGNSA. CDR3 length equals 15 residues. CDR3 bases: TGTGCCAGCAGCGAGGGGGGACTAGTCTTAGAGACCCAGTACTTC. Amino acid sequence: CASSEGGLVLETQYF.

The genes are TRBV29-1 and TRBJ2-2; 10 nucleotides align to TRBD1. The ends lost 2 bases at V and 5 bases at J; junction bases unmatched: 5. Germline CDR1 is SQVTM and CDR2 is ANQGSEA. This CDR3 comprises 15 residues. This CDR3 is CSVESGTGATGELFF. The CDR3 DNA follows: TGCAGCGTTGAATCCGGGACAGGGGCTACCGGGGAGCTGTTTTTT.

This chain uses TRBV6-5 with TRBJ1-2; D unresolved. The CDR3 contains 13 residues. With 0 bases removed from V and 7 bases from J, the gap between germline ends came to 9 bases. Germline V CDR1 and CDR2: MNHEY, SVGAGI. The CDR3 DNA follows: TGTGCCAGCAGTTACTCGACGGGGATTGGCTACACCTTC. Translated, it gives CASSYSTGIGYTF.

The chain employs TRBV6-6 and TRBJ2-7; 11 nucleotides align to TRBD2. J was trimmed by 5 bases and V by 6 bases; bases with no gene match: 9. The CDR3 consists of 15 residues. Germline V lookup: CDR1 MNHNY, CDR2 SVGAGI (reference sequence). The CDR3 DNA is TGTGCCAGCAGACCCGGGCTAGCGGGGGGCCACGAGCAGTACTTC. It specifies CASRPGLAGGHEQYF.